This T cell receptor beta chain comes out of a study of T-cell reconstitution after alpha-beta-depleted transplantation in children. Construction of the TCRbeta library involved unique molecular identifiers. MiXCR was run by TCRdb on the PCR reads, yielding one entry per CDR3 protein. The repertoire consists of about 610,000 distinct CDR3 sequences, with over 9.5% occurring once and the leading ten covering roughly 4%. V dropped 4 bases and J dropped 4 bases, with 9 bases sitting between them. The V gene's germline CDR1 is KGHDR and CDR2 SFDVKD. The CDR3 sequence is 13 residues long. The sequencing used PBMCs from the stem cell graft donor, collected from the stem cell graft. This sequence joins TRBV24-1 and TRBJ2-5, with unresolved D. The sequence was obtained from a human donor who donated a stem cell graft to a child with acute myeloid leukemia. This CDR3 is CATSEPQLETQYF. In nucleotides, the CDR3 is TGTGCCACCAGTGAACCCCAACTAGAGACCCAGTACTTC.